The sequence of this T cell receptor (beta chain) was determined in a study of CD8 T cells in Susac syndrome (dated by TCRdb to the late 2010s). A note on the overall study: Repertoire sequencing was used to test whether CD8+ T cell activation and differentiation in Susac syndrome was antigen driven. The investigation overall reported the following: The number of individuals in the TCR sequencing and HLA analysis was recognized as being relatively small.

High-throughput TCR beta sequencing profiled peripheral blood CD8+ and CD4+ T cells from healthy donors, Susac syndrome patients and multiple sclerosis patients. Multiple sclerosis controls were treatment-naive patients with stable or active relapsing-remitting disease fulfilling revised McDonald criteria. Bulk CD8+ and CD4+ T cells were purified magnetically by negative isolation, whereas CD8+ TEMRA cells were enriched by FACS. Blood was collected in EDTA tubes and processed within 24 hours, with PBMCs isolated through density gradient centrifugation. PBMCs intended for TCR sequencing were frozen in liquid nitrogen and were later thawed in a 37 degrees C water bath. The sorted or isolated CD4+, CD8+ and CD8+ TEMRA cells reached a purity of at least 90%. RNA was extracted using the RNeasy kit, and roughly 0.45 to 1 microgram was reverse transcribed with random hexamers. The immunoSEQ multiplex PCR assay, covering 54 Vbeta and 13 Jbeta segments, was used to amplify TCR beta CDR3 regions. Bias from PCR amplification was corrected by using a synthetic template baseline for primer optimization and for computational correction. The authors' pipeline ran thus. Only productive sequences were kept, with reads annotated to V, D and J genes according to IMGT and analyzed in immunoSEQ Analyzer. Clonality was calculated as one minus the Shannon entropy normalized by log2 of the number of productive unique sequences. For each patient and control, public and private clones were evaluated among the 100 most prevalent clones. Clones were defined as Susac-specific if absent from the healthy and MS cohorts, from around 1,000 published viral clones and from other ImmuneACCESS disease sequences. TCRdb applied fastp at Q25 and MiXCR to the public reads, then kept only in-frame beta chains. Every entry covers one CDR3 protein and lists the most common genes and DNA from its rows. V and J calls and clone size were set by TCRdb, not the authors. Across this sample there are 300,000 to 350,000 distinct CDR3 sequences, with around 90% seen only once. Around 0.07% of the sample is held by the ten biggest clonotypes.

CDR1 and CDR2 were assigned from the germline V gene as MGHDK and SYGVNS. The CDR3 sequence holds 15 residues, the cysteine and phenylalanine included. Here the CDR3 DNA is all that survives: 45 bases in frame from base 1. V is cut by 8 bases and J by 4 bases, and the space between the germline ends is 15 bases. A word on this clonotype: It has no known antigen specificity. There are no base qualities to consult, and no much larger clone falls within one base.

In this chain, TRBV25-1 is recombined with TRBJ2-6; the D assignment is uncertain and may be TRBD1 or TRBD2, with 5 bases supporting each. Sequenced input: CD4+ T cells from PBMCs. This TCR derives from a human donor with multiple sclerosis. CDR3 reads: CASGRGPLGANVLTF. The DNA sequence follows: TGTGCCAGCGGTCGGGGCCCGCTCGGGGCCAACGTCCTGACTTTC.